Listed below are T cell receptor beta chains from one sample, sequenced in a study of identical twins. TCRdb fed the 5' RACE reads into MiXCR, producing one record per CDR3 protein. The sample comprises about 570,000 distinct CDR3 sequences, roughly 9.9% of which are singletons, and 2.5% to 3% rests with the top ten. The sample was also linked to a second study, of yellow fever vaccine responses in identical twins.

The material sequenced was PBMCs. These receptors all stem from a woman aged 18 to 35 in good health. The CDR3 runs from the conserved cysteine through the conserved F or W. D genes are given only for firm matches. Clone size is not always given. Where it is, it says once, few, many or a class for expanded clones.

D gene	V gene	J gene	clone size	CDR3 protein	CDR3 DNA
NA	TRBV20-1	TRBJ1-4	few	CSARALGTLTNEKLFF	TGCAGTGCTAGAGCCCTAGGCACATTGACTAATGAAAAACTGTTTTTT
TRBD2	TRBV9	TRBJ2-1	once	CASSVELAGPYNEQFF	TGTGCCAGCAGCGTAGAACTAGCGGGACCTTACAATGAGCAGTTCTTC
TRBD2	TRBV20-1	TRBJ2-1	few	CSAEPLAGATDEQFF	TGCAGTGCCGAGCCTCTAGCGGGCGCTACCGATGAGCAGTTCTTC
NA	TRBV7-2	TRBJ1-5	NA	CASSPGEHGNQPQHF	TGTGCCAGCAGCCCCGGGGAGCACGGCAATCAGCCCCAGCATTTT
NA	TRBV12-3/TRBV12-4	TRBJ2-7	few	CASTPRGGGSSYEQYF	TGTGCCAGCACCCCACGAGGAGGCGGTTCCTCCTACGAGCAGTACTTC
NA	TRBV20-1	TRBJ1-1	many	CSAREAGMATEAFF	TGCAGTGCTAGAGAAGCGGGAATGGCCACTGAAGCTTTCTTT
TRBD1	TRBV4-1	TRBJ2-5	many	CASSQDRGDRGRETQYF	TGCGCCAGCAGCCAAGACCGTGGGGACAGAGGACGCGAGACCCAGTACTTC
NA	TRBV12-3/TRBV12-4	TRBJ1-2	NA	CASRDQGWNYGYTF	TGTGCCAGCAGGGACCAGGGTTGGAACTATGGCTACACCTTC
TRBD1	TRBV12-3/TRBV12-4	TRBJ2-7	many	CASRKQGALYEQYF	TGTGCCAGCAGAAAACAGGGGGCGCTTTACGAGCAGTACTTC
NA	TRBV20-1	TRBJ2-1	many	CSARMVPNNEQFF	TGCAGTGCTAGAATGGTCCCTAACAATGAGCAGTTCTTC
TRBD2	TRBV9	TRBJ2-3	many	CASRRGVAGDTDTQYF	TGTGCCAGCAGGAGGGGTGTAGCGGGGGACACAGATACGCAGTATTTT
TRBD1	TRBV20-1	TRBJ1-5	few	CSAFRRDRDQPQHF	TGCAGTGCTTTTCGTAGGGACAGAGATCAGCCCCAGCATTTT
NA	TRBV20-1	TRBJ2-7	NA	CSAHESSPYEQYF	TGCAGTGCTCACGAGTCATCTCCCTACGAGCAGTACTTC
TRBD1	TRBV28	TRBJ2-5	many	CASSEIDRGHQETQYF	TGTGCCAGCAGTGAAATAGACAGGGGGCATCAAGAGACCCAGTACTTC
TRBD1	TRBV4-1	TRBJ2-7	few	CASSRLQGAGEYEQYF	TGCGCCAGCAGCCGACTACAGGGGGCTGGAGAGTACGAGCAGTACTTC
TRBD1	TRBV29-1	TRBJ1-2	many	CSVPAQGARGYTF	TGCAGCGTCCCCGCACAGGGGGCTCGTGGCTACACCTTC
TRBD2	TRBV25-1	TRBJ2-7	many	CASSEVIKREFYEQYF	TGTGCCAGCAGTGAAGTTATAAAGCGGGAGTTCTACGAGCAGTACTTC
NA	TRBV3-1	TRBJ2-1	few	CASSPFPLAISYNEQFF	TGTGCCAGCAGCCCATTCCCCCTAGCAATCTCCTACAATGAGCAGTTCTTC
NA	TRBV7-2	TRBJ2-3	many	CASSSTPSLSDTQYF	TGTGCCAGCAGCTCGACCCCATCCCTCTCAGATACGCAGTATTTT
NA	TRBV20-1	TRBJ2-4	few	CSARVLAKNIQYF	TGCAGTGCTAGGGTCCTAGCCAAAAACATTCAGTACTTC
TRBD2	TRBV20-1	TRBJ2-3	NA	CSAVPLAGATDTQYF	TGCAGTGCCGTCCCACTAGCGGGGGCCACAGATACGCAGTATTTT
TRBD1	TRBV18	TRBJ1-1	NA	CASSRTGQGGVNTEAFF	TGTGCCAGCTCCCGAACAGGACAGGGAGGGGTGAACACTGAAGCTTTCTTT
TRBD2	TRBV7-2	TRBJ2-7	NA	CASSLGGTSVGWYEQYF	TGTGCCAGCAGCTTAGGCGGGACTAGCGTGGGATGGTACGAGCAGTACTTC
TRBD1	TRBV2	TRBJ1-6	many	CASNGQGKKNSPLHF	TGTGCCAGCAATGGACAGGGGAAGAAAAATTCACCCCTCCACTTT
NA	TRBV7-6	TRBJ1-2	NA	CASSLEAGSAYGYTF	TGTGCCAGCAGCTTAGAAGCAGGATCCGCCTATGGCTACACCTTC
NA	TRBV5-5	TRBJ1-5	NA	CASSMDSRNQPQHF	TGTGCCAGCAGCATGGACAGCCGCAATCAGCCCCAGCATTTT
TRBD2	TRBV7-2	TRBJ2-5	NA	CASSLRTSGTGETQYF	TGTGCCAGCAGCCTCAGGACTAGCGGGACGGGAGAGACCCAGTACTTC
NA	TRBV2	TRBJ1-5	many	CATTKDMANQPQHF	TGTGCCACTACGAAAGACATGGCCAATCAGCCCCAGCATTTT
NA	TRBV5-5	TRBJ1-5	NA	CASSQDVGAGQPQHF	TGTGCCAGCAGCCAGGACGTCGGGGCCGGTCAGCCCCAGCATTTT
TRBD2	TRBV28	TRBJ2-3	NA	CASSPLSGGASTDTQYF	TGTGCCAGCAGTCCCCTTAGCGGGGGGGCCAGCACAGATACGCAGTATTTT
NA	TRBV2	TRBJ2-2	many	CASTEDRPNTGELFF	TGTGCCAGCACCGAGGACAGACCGAACACCGGGGAGCTGTTTTTT